These 32 T cell receptor beta chains were all obtained from the same sample, sequenced in a study of vaccination and CD4 T cells after COVID-19. These receptors' antigens are unknown. Oncomine TCR Beta short-read sequencing was applied to DNA from cultured CD4+ T cells. TCRdb re-derived calls from the PCR reads in MiXCR, one entry per CDR3 protein. The sample shows around 20,000 distinct CDR3 sequences, about 48% of them seen only once. Treatment of the sample: approximately 10-day PBMC culture with coronavirus spike peptide pools or control peptides (ViraFEST assay). The sample taken for sequencing was CD4+ T cells from blood, cultured in vitro. Source of these receptors: a human donor who had recovered from COVID-19.

The rearrangement uses TRBV21-1 and TRBJ2-3. TRBV21-1 is assigned pseudogene status. The CDR3 is 16 amino acids. CDR3 DNA: TGTGCCAGCAGCAAAACGAACAGAGACGGCGCAGATACGCAGTATTTT. Protein product: CASSKTNRDGADTQYF.

This clonotype is categorized as large (0.1 to 1%). The genes are TRBV7-2 and TRBJ2-1; no reliable D call. V gave up 2 bases and J gave up 1 base, with 9 bases separating them. This CDR3 region has 15 residues. Germline assignment: CDR1 SGHTA and CDR2 FQGNSA. CDR3 nucleotide sequence: TGTGCCAGCAGCTTACCACTTCTTTCCTACAATGAGCAGTTCTTC. It translates to CASSLPLLSYNEQFF.

The J gene is TRBJ2-7, the V gene TRBV20-1; the match to TRBD2 covers 11 bases. The CDR3 consists of 15 residues. V lost 0 bases and J lost 4; bases outside the gene matches: 5. Per germline, CDR1 DFQATT and CDR2 SNEGSKA (reference sequence). DNA of the CDR3: TGCAGTGCTAGAGACTTTAGCGGGGGGGGTTACGAGCAGTACTTC. Its protein product is CSARDFSGGGYEQYF.

This clonotype was detected a few times. The chain links TRBV20-1 to TRBJ1-1; 8 nucleotides match TRBD1. Per germline, CDR1 DFQATT and CDR2 SNEGSKA (reference sequence). The CDR3 totals 15 residues. After removal of 5 bases from V and 3 bases from J, the junction contained 11 bases not matched to a gene. The DNA for the CDR3 is TGCAGTGCTTTACCTTTAGGACAGGGAGACACTGAAGCTTTCTTT. This sequence encodes CSALPLGQGDTEAFF.

The chain combines TRBV6-5 with TRBJ1-5, with 9 bases matching TRBD1. The CDR3 is 16 residues long. The germline gives CDR1 MNHEY, CDR2 SVGAGI. J gave up 5 bases and V 2 bases, and 7 bases lay outside the gene matches. The CDR3 loop reads CASSYDRTGAYQPQHF. The CDR3 nucleotides are TGTGCCAGCAGTTACGACAGGACAGGGGCTTATCAGCCCCAGCATTTT.

The gene calls are TRBV20-1 and TRBJ1-2; D is unresolved. CDR1 and CDR2 from the germline V gene are DFQATT and SNEGSKA (reference sequence). V lost 7 bases and J 0 bases, leaving 27 bases between the germline ends. This CDR3 comprises 18 residues. CDR3: CSELSRVRFYPSNYGYTF. The CDR3 nucleotides are TGCAGTGAACTATCACGGGTCCGTTTCTACCCTTCTAACTATGGCTACACCTTC.

This clonotype has a handful of counts. The gene calls are TRBV6-2 or TRBV6-3 and TRBJ1-2, with D maybe TRBD1 (6 bases). Trimming removed 4 bases at V and 8 bases at J, with 17 bases between. The CDR3 sequence is 14 residues long. CDR1 is MNHEY and CDR2 is SVGEGT in the germline V gene. The CDR3 DNA reads as TGTGCCAGCAGTTTCACGAGACAGGCGAAGGGCTACACCTTC. Translated: CASSFTRQAKGYTF.

The V gene is TRBV28, the J gene TRBJ2-7; 10 nucleotides match TRBD2. J lost 2 bases, V lost 5 bases, and 3 bases had no gene match. The germline CDR1 and CDR2 sequences are MDHEN and SYDVKM. This CDR3 has 14 residues. The CDR3 spells CASSTSGDTYEQYF. The CDR3 DNA follows: TGTGCCAGCAGTACTAGCGGGGACACCTACGAGCAGTACTTC.

The chain is built from TRBV25-1 and TRBJ1-1; D might be TRBD1 (5 bases). V lost 5 bases and J lost 4, with 14 bases in between. Germline V gives CDR1 MGHDK, CDR2 SYGVNS. The CDR3 contains 14 residues. Written as DNA, the CDR3 is TGTGCCAGCAGTCCAGGGATACCGGGCACTGAAGCTTTCTTT. Its protein product is CASSPGIPGTEAFF.

J is TRBJ1-1 and V is TRBV25-1; D gene unclear. V was trimmed by 4 bases and J by 1 base, leaving 7 bases between them. The V gene's germline CDR1 is MGHDK and CDR2 SYGVNS. CDR3 size: 13 residues. The CDR3 DNA is TGTGCCAGCAGTGTTTGGGGGAACACTGAAGCTTTCTTT. Translated, it gives CASSVWGNTEAFF.

The chain combines TRBV27 with TRBJ2-7, with D maybe TRBD1 (6 bases). The CDR3 spans 17 residues. With 5 bases removed from V and 1 base from J, the gap between germline ends came to 21 bases. Germline loops: CDR1 MNHEY, CDR2 SMNVEV (reference sequence). This CDR3 reads CASSLYFAGVGSYEQYF. Written as DNA, the CDR3 is TGTGCCAGCAGTCTTTATTTTGCAGGGGTGGGGTCCTACGAGCAGTACTTC.

The chain uses TRBV5-8 and TRBJ2-5; 8 nucleotides match TRBD2. The CDR3 runs to 16 residues. Germline loops: CDR1 SGHTS, CDR2 YDEGEE. The V and J ends lost 4 bases and 0 bases, in that order; junction bases with no gene match: 8. This chain's CDR3 is CASSLQGRGDQETQYF. For the CDR3, the DNA is TGTGCCAGCAGCCTCCAGGGGCGGGGGGACCAAGAGACCCAGTACTTC.

The chain couples TRBV7-2 to TRBJ2-1, with TRBD2 identical over 7 bases. J gave up 6 bases and V 4 bases, and 6 bases lay outside the gene matches. Germline values: CDR1 SGHTA, CDR2 FQGNSA. This CDR3 contains 14 residues. CDR3 sequence (DNA): TGTGCCAGCAGCTCCCGGACTAGTGCCAATGAGCAGTTCTTC. It encodes CASSSRTSANEQFF.

The rearrangement joins TRBV2 to TRBJ2-7; 15 nucleotides align to TRBD2. This CDR3 comprises 16 residues. Trimming at V came to 6 bases and at J to 3 bases, leaving 6 bases not matched to a gene. In germline, CDR1 is SNHLY, CDR2 FYNNEI. The CDR3 protein is CASRGTSGGSIYEQYF. The CDR3 coding sequence is TGTGCCAGCAGAGGGACTAGCGGGGGGTCCATCTACGAGCAGTACTTC.

CDR3 in DNA: TGTGCCAGCAGTTTCCGGGCTCGCTCCTCTTCGAACTATGGCTACACCTTC. Translating it yields CASSFRARSSSNYGYTF. The genes are TRBV28 and TRBJ1-2; D gene unclear. The CDR3 contains 17 residues. Germline CDR1 reads MDHEN; CDR2 reads SYDVKM. V was trimmed by 3 bases and J by 2 bases, leaving 19 bases between them.

The gene calls are TRBV6-5 and TRBJ1-6; 8 bases align to TRBD1. CDR3 size: 16 residues. Trimming took 0 bases from V and 10 from J; bases not matched to a gene: 8. The germline V gene encodes CDR1 MNHEY and CDR2 SVGAGI. CDR3 sequence: CASSYSTGAGGSPLHF. The CDR3 DNA sequence: TGTGCCAGCAGTTACTCGACAGGGGCCGGGGGCTCACCCCTCCACTTT.

The J gene is TRBJ2-1, the V gene TRBV6-2 or TRBV6-3, with 7 bases that match TRBD2. V shed 6 bases, J shed 0 bases, and the junction held 8 bases outside the gene matches. From germline, CDR1 is MNHEY and CDR2 SVGEGT. This CDR3 contains 16 residues. The DNA of the CDR3 is TGTGCCAGCAGACCGAGCGGGGCTACCTCCTACAATGAGCAGTTCTTC. Its translation is CASRPSGATSYNEQFF.

This clonotype has a handful of counts. This chain connects TRBV27 to TRBJ1-6; D is perhaps TRBD1 (6 bases). The CDR3 is 16 residues long. The germline V and J ends were trimmed by 6 bases and 6 bases, with 18 bases remaining between them. CDR1 and CDR2 (germline): MNHEY, SMNVEV (reference sequence). The CDR3 is CASRTLVRGLNSPLHF. The CDR3 nucleotides are TGTGCCAGCAGAACCCTTGTCAGGGGTCTTAATTCACCCCTCCACTTT.

This clonotype was seen only a few times. The chain couples TRBV7-2 to TRBJ1-1, with a weak D call TRBD1 (6 bases). Germline V gene sequence: CDR1 SGHTA, CDR2 FQGNSA. This CDR3 has 14 amino acids. V was trimmed by 2 bases and J by 4 bases, leaving 11 bases between them. Here the CDR3 reads CASSLFGGGTEAFF. CDR3 in DNA: TGTGCCAGCAGCTTATTCGGAGGGGGCACTGAAGCTTTCTTT.

This clonotype has more than one count but fewer than ten. The rearrangement links TRBV20-1 to TRBJ2-5; possibly TRBD2 for D (5 bases). Germline lookup yields CDR1 DFQATT and CDR2 SNEGSKA (reference sequence). This CDR3 contains 10 residues. CDR3 in amino acids: CSAGRETQYF. As DNA, the CDR3 is TGCAGCGCGGGTCGAGAGACCCAGTACTTC.

The sample holds a few counts of this clonotype. The rearrangement uses TRBV20-1 and TRBJ1-1; a weak D match, TRBD1 (6 bases). CDR1 is DFQATT and CDR2 is SNEGSKA in the germline V gene (reference sequence). V was shortened by 6 bases and J by 3 bases, with 11 bases between the two germline ends. The length of the CDR3 is 12 residues. The CDR3 loop reads CSAEGVYTEAFF. The DNA of the CDR3 is TGCAGTGCCGAGGGGGTCTACACTGAAGCTTTCTTT.

A few counts support this clonotype. This chain links TRBV7-2 with TRBJ2-3, with TRBD2 matching over 7 bases. CDR3 length equals 16 residues. CDR1 SGHTA and CDR2 FQGNSA come from the germline V gene. The ends lost 5 bases at V and 3 bases at J; junction bases unmatched: 11. This CDR3 reads CASSVDLGRGTDTQYF. The CDR3 DNA reads TGTGCCAGCAGCGTCGATCTAGGGAGGGGTACAGATACGCAGTATTTT.

This chain connects TRBV7-6 to TRBJ2-7; D is unresolved. Germline CDR1 is SGHVS and CDR2 is FNYEAQ. The CDR3 is 13 residues long. Trimming removed 1 base from V and 3 bases from J, with 7 bases in between. The CDR3 sequence is CASSLDSRYEQYF. The DNA for the CDR3 is TGTGCCAGCAGCTTAGACTCCCGCTACGAGCAGTACTTC.

V gene TRBV7-6 combines with J gene TRBJ2-7, with 7 bases that match TRBD1. V trimming: 3 bases; J trimming: 2 bases; junction bases outside the gene matches: 1. The germline CDR1 and CDR2 sequences are SGHVS and FNYEAQ. CDR3 size: 13 residues. The CDR3 loop reads CASSFGTAYEQYF. CDR3 DNA sequence: TGTGCCAGCAGCTTCGGGACAGCCTACGAGCAGTACTTC.

The rearrangement joins TRBV9 to TRBJ2-7, with D perhaps TRBD1 (7 bases). Germline lookup yields CDR1 SGDLS and CDR2 YYNGEE. The CDR3 has 19 residues. V was cut by 0 bases and J by 3 bases, with 25 bases left in between. The CDR3 nucleotides are TGTGCCAGCAGCGTAGCTCGGGAGAGGGTCTGGACAGGATTCTACGAGCAGTACTTC. This encodes CASSVARERVWTGFYEQYF.

The rearrangement links TRBV7-9 to TRBJ2-5, with TRBD2 identical over 11 bases. The CDR3 is made up of 15 amino acids. Trimming removed 6 bases from V and 5 bases from J; junction bases left unmatched: 8. Per germline, CDR1 SEHNR and CDR2 FQNEAQ (reference sequence). This CDR3 is CASSKTSGGAETQYF. Written as DNA, the CDR3 is TGTGCCAGCAGTAAAACTAGCGGGGGAGCGGAGACCCAGTACTTC.

The chain couples TRBV12-3 or TRBV12-4 to TRBJ2-3; D ambiguous. V was clipped by 5 bases and J by 11 bases, with 14 bases between them. There are 12 residues in the CDR3. CDR3: CASSGRVHGQYF. DNA for the CDR3: TGTGCCAGCAGTGGTAGGGTACATGGGCAGTATTTT.

The chain employs TRBV5-4 and TRBJ1-2, with 8 bases lining up with TRBD1. The CDR3 runs to 17 residues. CDR1 and CDR2 from the germline V gene are SGHNT and YYREEE (reference sequence). The V and J ends lost 4 bases and 6 bases, in that order; junction bases with no gene match: 17. The DNA for the CDR3 is TGTGCCAGCAGCGAGGACAGGGCCTTTAGTCAGTATAATGGCTACACCTTC. It encodes CASSEDRAFSQYNGYTF.

The V and J genes are TRBV20-1 and TRBJ2-7; the D gene is possibly TRBD1 (5 bases). The germline gives CDR1 DFQATT, CDR2 SNEGSKA (reference sequence). This CDR3 comprises 11 residues. V was pared by 6 bases and J by 4 bases, with 10 bases between. The CDR3 nucleotides read TGCAGTGCCGGAGACAGTTACGAGCAGTACTTC. Amino acids: CSAGDSYEQYF.

CDR3 amino acids: CASSQPRTGAYGYTF. CDR3 in DNA: TGCGCCAGCAGCCAACCTCGGACAGGGGCCTATGGCTACACCTTC. The gene calls are TRBV4-1 and TRBJ1-2, with 9 bases aligning to TRBD1. The CDR3 is 15 residues long. J gave up 4 bases and V 2 bases, and 5 bases lay outside the gene matches. The germline V gene encodes CDR1 MGHRA and CDR2 YSYEKL.

The CDR3 sequence is CASSEGLAGAETQYF. CDR3 nucleotides: TGTGCCAGCAGTGAAGGACTAGCGGGGGCAGAGACCCAGTACTTC. The chain uses TRBV25-1 and TRBJ2-7, with TRBD2 matching over 13 bases. Gene TRBJ2-5 matches the end of the DNA better, so the J call may be wrong. This CDR3 is 15 amino acids long. CDR1 and CDR2 (germline): MGHDK, SYGVNS.

The chain couples TRBV12-3 or TRBV12-4 to TRBJ1-1, with 7 positions matching TRBD1. The ends lost 6 bases at V and 0 bases at J; junction bases unmatched: 4. This CDR3 has 14 residues. In DNA form, the CDR3 reads TGTGCCAGCAGCGACAGGGACTTGAACACTGAAGCTTTCTTT. Translation gives CASSDRDLNTEAFF.